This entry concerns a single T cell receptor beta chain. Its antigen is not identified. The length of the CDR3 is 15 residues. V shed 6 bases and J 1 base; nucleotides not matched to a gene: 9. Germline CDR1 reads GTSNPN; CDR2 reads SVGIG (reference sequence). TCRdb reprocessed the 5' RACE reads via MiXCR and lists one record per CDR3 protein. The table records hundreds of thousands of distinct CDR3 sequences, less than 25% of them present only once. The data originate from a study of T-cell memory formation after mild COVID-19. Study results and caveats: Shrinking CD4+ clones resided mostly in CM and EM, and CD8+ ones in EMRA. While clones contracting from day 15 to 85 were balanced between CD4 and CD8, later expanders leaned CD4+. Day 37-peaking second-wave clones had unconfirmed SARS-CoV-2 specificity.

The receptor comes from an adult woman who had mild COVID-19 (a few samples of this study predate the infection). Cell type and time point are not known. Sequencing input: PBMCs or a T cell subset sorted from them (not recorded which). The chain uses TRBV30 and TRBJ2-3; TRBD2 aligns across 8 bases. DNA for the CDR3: TGTGCCTGTATACGGGAGGGCCGAGGCACAGATACGCAGTATTTT. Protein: CACIREGRGTDTQYF.